A selection of T cell receptor beta chains follows, all from one sample in a study of vaccination effects on CD4 cells after COVID-19. Produced via immunoSEQ multiplex PCR; TCRdb's table is partial and in-frame only. The sample consists of around 28,000 clones, 65% to 80% of them appearing once. No antigen has been assigned to these receptors. Here the sequenced sample was CD4+ T cells from PBMCs cultured with HCoV-NL63 spike peptides, taken before COVID-19 vaccination. These receptors were obtained from a human donor who had a prior SARS-CoV-2 infection. The CDR3 runs from the conserved cysteine through the conserved F or W. A D gene is named only where the DNA matches it firmly. The size field is filled for only some rows; it gives once, few, many or a size class.

cdr3_length: 11
v_call: TRBV5-1
j_call: TRBJ2-1
d_call: -
clone_size: -
cdr3_aa: CASSLRGEQFF
cdr3_nt: TGCGCCAGCAGCCTTAGGGGTGAGCAGTTCTTC

cdr3_length: 15
v_call: TRBV6-4
j_call: TRBJ2-5
d_call: -
clone_size: -
cdr3_aa: CASIRQTGHQETQYF
cdr3_nt: TGTGCCAGCATTAGACAGACAGGACACCAAGAGACCCAGTACTTC

cdr3_length: 13
v_call: TRBV9
j_call: TRBJ2-7
d_call: -
clone_size: -
cdr3_aa: CASSPGASYEQYF
cdr3_nt: TGTGCCAGCAGCCCCGGTGCCTCCTACGAGCAGTACTTC

cdr3_length: 14
v_call: TRBV6-5
j_call: TRBJ1-1
d_call: TRBD1
clone_size: -
cdr3_aa: CASSTGGKMTEAFF
cdr3_nt: TGTGCCAGCAGCACAGGGGGCAAGATGACTGAAGCTTTCTTT

cdr3_length: 14
v_call: TRBV7-2
j_call: TRBJ2-3
d_call: -
clone_size: -
cdr3_aa: CASSSDYGIVTQYF
cdr3_nt: TGTGCCAGCAGTTCCGACTACGGGATTGTTACGCAGTATTTT

cdr3_length: 13
v_call: TRBV5-1
j_call: TRBJ2-1
d_call: -
clone_size: -
cdr3_aa: CASSPLGLSEQFF
cdr3_nt: TGCGCCAGCAGCCCCCTAGGTCTTTCGGAGCAGTTCTTC

cdr3_length: 15
v_call: TRBV6-5
j_call: TRBJ1-4
d_call: TRBD1
clone_size: -
cdr3_aa: CASSSPGQGREKLFF
cdr3_nt: TGTGCCAGCAGTTCCCCTGGACAGGGACGTGAAAAACTGTTTTTT

cdr3_length: 14
v_call: TRBV15
j_call: TRBJ2-7
d_call: -
clone_size: -
cdr3_aa: CATSSSRSRGEQYF
cdr3_nt: TGTGCCACCAGCTCCAGCCGGTCCCGAGGGGAGCAGTACTTC

cdr3_length: 15
v_call: TRBV6-1
j_call: TRBJ1-4
d_call: -
clone_size: -
cdr3_aa: CASSEYRGDNEKLFF
cdr3_nt: TGTGCCAGCAGTGAATATCGAGGAGATAATGAAAAACTGTTTTTT

cdr3_length: 17
v_call: TRBV19
j_call: TRBJ2-1
d_call: -
clone_size: -
cdr3_aa: CASSIPLFGEAYNEQFF
cdr3_nt: TGTGCCAGTAGTATCCCACTCTTTGGGGAAGCCTACAATGAGCAGTTCTTC

cdr3_length: 12
v_call: TRBV30
j_call: TRBJ1-1
d_call: -
clone_size: -
cdr3_aa: CAWRRKYTEAFF
cdr3_nt: TGTGCCTGGAGAAGGAAGTACACTGAAGCTTTCTTT

cdr3_length: 15
v_call: TRBV5-1
j_call: TRBJ2-3
d_call: -
clone_size: -
cdr3_aa: CASSLNRLITDTQYF
cdr3_nt: TGCGCCAGCAGCTTAAACCGGCTAATCACAGATACGCAGTATTTT

cdr3_length: 16
v_call: TRBV14
j_call: TRBJ2-4
d_call: -
clone_size: -
cdr3_aa: CASSPTGTLAKNIQYF
cdr3_nt: TGTGCCAGCAGCCCTACAGGGACTCTAGCCAAAAACATTCAGTACTTC

cdr3_length: 14
v_call: TRBV5-1
j_call: TRBJ1-1
d_call: -
clone_size: -
cdr3_aa: CASSPGASNTEAFF
cdr3_nt: TGCGCCAGCAGCCCCGGGGCTTCGAACACTGAAGCTTTCTTT

cdr3_length: 17
v_call: TRBV18
j_call: TRBJ2-2
d_call: TRBD2
clone_size: -
cdr3_aa: CASSQWTSGRSAGELFF
cdr3_nt: TGTGCCAGCTCACAATGGACTAGCGGGAGGTCGGCCGGGGAGCTGTTTTTT

cdr3_length: 14
v_call: TRBV2
j_call: TRBJ1-1
d_call: -
clone_size: -
cdr3_aa: CASSEATAGGEAFF
cdr3_nt: TGTGCCAGCAGTGAAGCGACAGCCGGGGGTGAAGCTTTCTTT

cdr3_length: 14
v_call: TRBV6-5
j_call: TRBJ2-3
d_call: -
clone_size: -
cdr3_aa: CASKITASTDTQYF
cdr3_nt: TGTGCCAGTAAAATAACAGCTAGCACAGATACGCAGTATTTT

cdr3_length: 18
v_call: TRBV11-3
j_call: TRBJ2-2
d_call: -
clone_size: few
cdr3_aa: CASSLDGDTYQGSGELFF
cdr3_nt: TGTGCCAGCAGCTTAGACGGGGATACCTACCAGGGTTCCGGGGAGCTGTTTTTT

cdr3_length: 15
v_call: TRBV24-1
j_call: TRBJ2-3
d_call: TRBD1
clone_size: -
cdr3_aa: CATSARDRGLDTQYF
cdr3_nt: TGTGCCACCAGTGCCCGGGACAGGGGGTTAGATACGCAGTATTTT

cdr3_length: 15
v_call: TRBV6-5
j_call: TRBJ1-5
d_call: -
clone_size: -
cdr3_aa: CASIGRAYSNQPQHF
cdr3_nt: TGTGCCAGCATCGGCAGGGCATATAGCAATCAGCCCCAGCATTTT

cdr3_length: 15
v_call: TRBV6-5
j_call: TRBJ1-2
d_call: -
clone_size: few
cdr3_aa: CASCSWDRLRGGYTF
cdr3_nt: TGTGCCAGCTGTTCCTGGGACCGCCTAAGGGGCGGCTACACCTTC

cdr3_length: 17
v_call: TRBV4-3
j_call: TRBJ2-7
d_call: TRBD2
clone_size: -
cdr3_aa: CASSQEQEREGSYEQYF
cdr3_nt: TGCGCCAGCAGCCAAGAGCAGGAGCGGGAGGGCTCCTACGAGCAGTACTTC

cdr3_length: 17
v_call: TRBV7-9
j_call: TRBJ2-3
d_call: -
clone_size: -
cdr3_aa: CASSLAMAPSLADTQYF
cdr3_nt: TGTGCCAGCAGCTTAGCGATGGCCCCGTCCCTTGCAGATACGCAGTATTTT

cdr3_length: 14
v_call: TRBV21-1
j_call: TRBJ2-5
d_call: -
clone_size: -
cdr3_aa: CAGVDSPGHETQYF
cdr3_nt: TGTGCCGGGGTTGACAGCCCTGGCCACGAGACCCAGTACTTC

cdr3_length: 12
v_call: TRBV10-1
j_call: TRBJ2-3
d_call: TRBD2
clone_size: -
cdr3_aa: CASGTSKDTQYF
cdr3_nt: TGCGCCAGCGGGACTAGCAAAGATACGCAGTATTTT

cdr3_length: 17
v_call: TRBV4-1
j_call: TRBJ1-4
d_call: TRBD1
clone_size: -
cdr3_aa: CASSPGWATGFNEKLFF
cdr3_nt: TGCGCCAGCAGCCCGGGTTGGGCGACAGGGTTTAATGAAAAACTGTTTTTT

cdr3_length: 16
v_call: TRBV5-1
j_call: TRBJ2-1
d_call: -
clone_size: once
cdr3_aa: CASSRGGSTGGNEQFF
cdr3_nt: TGCGCCAGCAGCCGCGGGGGTAGTACAGGGGGAAATGAGCAGTTCTTC

cdr3_length: 15
v_call: TRBV23-1
j_call: TRBJ1-2
d_call: TRBD1
clone_size: -
cdr3_aa: CASSQSGTGNYGYTF
cdr3_nt: TGCGCCAGCAGTCAATCGGGGACAGGAAACTATGGCTACACCTTC

cdr3_length: 15
v_call: TRBV19
j_call: TRBJ2-7
d_call: -
clone_size: -
cdr3_aa: CASSMGSASIGEQYF
cdr3_nt: TGTGCCAGTAGTATGGGCAGCGCGTCAATCGGCGAGCAGTACTTC

cdr3_length: 14
v_call: TRBV3-1/TRBV3-2
j_call: TRBJ2-7
d_call: TRBD1
clone_size: -
cdr3_aa: CASRTTQGANEQYF
cdr3_nt: TGTGCCAGCAGAACAACACAGGGGGCCAACGAGCAGTACTTC